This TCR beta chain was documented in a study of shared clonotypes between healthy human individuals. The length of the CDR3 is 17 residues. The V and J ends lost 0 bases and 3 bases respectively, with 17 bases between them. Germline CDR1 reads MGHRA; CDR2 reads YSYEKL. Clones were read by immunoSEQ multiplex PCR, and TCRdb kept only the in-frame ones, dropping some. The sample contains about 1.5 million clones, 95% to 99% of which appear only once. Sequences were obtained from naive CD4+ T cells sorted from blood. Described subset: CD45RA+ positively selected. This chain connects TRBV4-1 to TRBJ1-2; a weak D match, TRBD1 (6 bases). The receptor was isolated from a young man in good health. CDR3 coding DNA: TGCGCCAGCAGCCAAGATCGGGGTACAGGGCAGGACTATGGCTACACCTTC. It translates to CASSQDRGTGQDYGYTF.